This passage covers 30 T cell receptor beta chains from one sample sequenced in a study of T cells in Graves' hyperthyroidism and ophthalmopathy (dated by TCRdb to the late 2010s). Library creation used multiplex PCR. The data were produced on an Illumina HiSeq 2000. The TCR beta CDR3 regions were amplified from the RNA transcripts. The TCR CDR3 was subjected to a first round of RT-PCR using the HTBI primer set and the Qiagen OneStep RT-PCR kit. TCRdb trimmed public reads at Q25 via fastp, called clones via MiXCR and kept in-frame beta chains. CDR3 protein duplicates are merged, each entry listing the most common genes and DNA. The sample has about 590,000 distinct CDR3 sequences on record, less than 20% of them singletons. The ten largest make up around 7.8% of the sample. Sequences were obtained from blood. These receptors all stem from a woman aged 25 to 39 with Graves' hyperthyroidism.

This clonotype came up many times. The chain joins TRBV18 to TRBJ2-7; D uncertain. The CDR3 covers 12 residues. V lost 0 bases to trimming and J lost 6 bases, with 6 bases between them. Germline CDR1 reads KGHSH; CDR2 reads LQKENI. The CDR3 coding sequence is TGTGCCAGCTCACCACCGGGCGTCGAGCAGTACTTC. Translated: CASSPPGVEQYF. The full variable domain, its missing parts supplied by reference TRBV18 and TRBJ2-7, is NAGVMQNPRHLVRRRGQEARLRCSPMKGHSHVYWYRQLPEEGLKFMVYLQKENIIDESGMPKERFSAEFPKEGPSILRIQQVVRGDSAAYFCASSPPGVEQYFGPGTRLTVT.

In this sample, this clonotype turned up many times. This rearrangement joins TRBV7-9 to TRBJ2-1; D is uncertain. V was cut by 1 base and J by 12 bases, with 13 bases left in between. This CDR3 contains 13 residues. Germline V lookup: CDR1 SEHNR, CDR2 FQNEAQ (reference sequence). CDR3 sequence reads: CASSLGGGARQFF. The DNA of the CDR3 is TGTGCCAGCAGCTTAGGGGGTGGAGCCCGGCAGTTCTTC.

Of note for this clonotype: Possible read error: a much larger clone is one base away. The rearrangement joins TRBV2 to TRBJ2-1; D unresolved. Germline V lookup: CDR1 SNHLY, CDR2 FYNNEI. This CDR3 has 13 residues. Between the trimmed V and J ends, which lost 4 bases and 6 bases, there was a span of 10 bases. The CDR3 DNA is TGTGCCAGCAGTGTCGACGCTCGCAATGAGCAGTTCTTC. Its translation is CASSVDARNEQFF.

This clonotype has a count of ten or more. V is TRBV12-3 or TRBV12-4 and J is TRBJ2-1; D is tentatively TRBD1 or TRBD2 (5 bases each). Trimming removed 1 base from V and 7 bases from J, with 8 bases in between. This CDR3 is built from 13 residues. For the CDR3, the DNA is TGTGCCAGCAGTTTAGGATGGGGGAATGAGCAGTTCTTC. The encoded protein is CASSLGWGNEQFF.

There are many counts of this clonotype. The rearrangement links TRBV12-3 or TRBV12-4 to TRBJ2-7; D assignment may be TRBD1 or TRBD2 (5 bases each). This CDR3 comprises 15 residues. V lost 6 bases and J 5 bases, leaving 20 bases between the germline ends. The CDR3 reads CASSRELGRGNEQYF. In DNA, the CDR3 is TGTGCCAGCAGCCGCGAGTTGGGACGTGGGAACGAGCAGTACTTC.

In nucleotides, the CDR3 is TGTGCCAGCAGCGATACCACAGATACGCAGTATTTT. Encoded protein: CASSDTTDTQYF. The V gene is TRBV27, the J gene TRBJ2-3; unclear D gene. From germline, CDR1 is MNHEY and CDR2 SMNVEV (reference sequence). There are 12 residues in the CDR3. Trimming left V 6 bases short and J 2 bases short, with 6 bases between.

Only a few counts were recorded for this clonotype. V usage is TRBV20-1 and J usage is TRBJ1-1; TRBD1 aligns across 7 bases. CDR3 length: 16 residues. After removal of 0 bases from V and 2 bases from J, the junction contained 9 bases not matched to a gene. Germline V CDR1 and CDR2: DFQATT, SNEGSKA (reference sequence). The CDR3 protein is CSARDRAHRGNTEAFF. The CDR3 coding sequence is TGCAGTGCTAGAGATAGGGCCCACAGGGGAAACACTGAAGCTTTCTTT.

For this clonotype: An end of the junction does not agree with germline; a read error may underlie this. In DNA form, the CDR3 reads TGTGCCGGTAGTGTCCAGGGCTACGAGCAGTACTTC. As protein: CAGSVQGYEQYF. J is TRBJ2-7 and V is TRBV19; D might be TRBD1 (5 bases). The germline gives CDR1 LNHDA, CDR2 SQIVND (reference sequence). CDR3 length equals 12 residues.

The V and J genes are TRBV4-1 and TRBJ2-5, with TRBD1 matching 10 bases. CDR3 size: 14 residues. Germline V CDR1 and CDR2: MGHRA, YSYEKL. The V and J ends lost 4 bases and 5 bases, in that order; junction bases with no gene match: 4. CDR3 loop: CASSRDRGRETQYF. The DNA for the CDR3 is TGCGCCAGCAGCCGGGACAGGGGTAGGGAGACCCAGTACTTC.

This clonotype was recorded many times. The chain links TRBV6-1 to TRBJ1-1; weak D call: TRBD1 (6 bases). V shed 5 bases and J shed 0 bases, with 16 bases lying between them. The CDR3 consists of 16 residues. Per the germline V gene, CDR1 is MNHNS and CDR2 is SASEGT. The CDR3 DNA is TGTGCCAGCAGTCGACAGGCTCGAAGGATGAACACTGAAGCTTTCTTT. This gives the protein CASSRQARRMNTEAFF.

This clonotype has a handful of counts. The gene calls are TRBV18 and TRBJ1-5; D is unresolved. The V and J ends lost 3 bases and 1 base respectively, with 10 bases between them. Per germline, CDR1 KGHSH and CDR2 LQKENI. The CDR3 length is 15 residues. CDR3 bases: TGTGCCAGCTCACCTGCCGGATCAAGCAATCAGCCCCAGCATTTT. It is translated as CASSPAGSSNQPQHF.

This clonotype was recorded at least ten times. The rearrangement uses TRBV5-1 and TRBJ2-3; a weak D match, TRBD2 (6 bases). The V gene's germline CDR1 is SGHRS and CDR2 YFSETQ. The V end was cut by 4 bases, the J end by 7 bases, with 19 bases between. This CDR3 has 15 amino acids. The CDR3 region is CASSPVSGVPNTQYF. The CDR3, as DNA: TGCGCCAGCAGCCCGGTTTCGGGGGTCCCCAATACGCAGTATTTT.

This clonotype was seen ten or more times. The chain has TRBV14 and TRBJ1-2, with 7 bases that match TRBD1. The CDR3 runs 14 residues. V shed 1 base, J shed 2 bases, and the junction held 1 base outside the gene matches. The germline CDR1 and CDR2 sequences are SGHDN and FVKESK. The CDR3 spells CASSQARGNYGYTF. CDR3 DNA sequence: TGTGCCAGCAGCCAAGCCAGGGGGAACTATGGCTACACCTTC. Looking up the rest from reference TRBV14 and TRBJ1-2 gives the full variable domain: EAGVTQFPSHSVIEKGQTVTLRCDPISGHDNLYWYRRVMGKEIKFLLHFVKESKQDESGMPNNRFLAERTGGTYSTLKVQPAELEDSGVYFCASSQARGNYGYTFGSGTRLTVV.

This clonotype came up many times. The rearrangement uses TRBV2 and TRBJ2-7; 9 bases fit TRBD2. Germline trimming cut 0 bases from V and 0 bases from J; bases unmatched to any gene: 12. The CDR3 length is 19 residues. CDR1 and CDR2 from the germline V gene are SNHLY and FYNNEI. The CDR3 DNA is TGTGCCAGCAGTGAAGCGCTTTCGCTAGCGGGGATTAGCTCCTACGAGCAGTACTTC. Amino acid sequence: CASSEALSLAGISSYEQYF.

The J gene is TRBJ2-7, the V gene TRBV5-4; D is unresolved. V lost 4 bases and J lost 7, with 24 bases in between. CDR3 length: 16 amino acids. The germline V gene encodes CDR1 SGHNT and CDR2 YYREEE (reference sequence). The CDR3 reads CASSPGPGTSYAEQYF. CDR3 bases: TGTGCCAGCAGCCCAGGCCCGGGCACTTCATACGCAGAGCAGTACTTC.

This clonotype has a handful of counts. V is TRBV18 and J is TRBJ1-6, with TRBD1 as a possible D gene (5 bases). CDR1 KGHSH and CDR2 LQKENI come from the germline V gene. Trimming removed 3 bases at V and 9 bases at J, with 15 bases between. This CDR3 comprises 15 residues. The CDR3 region is CASSPQIQRGSPLHF. For the CDR3, the DNA is TGTGCCAGCTCACCTCAGATTCAGAGGGGTTCACCCCTCCACTTT.

This clonotype appeared a few times. The V and J genes are TRBV19 and TRBJ2-7; maybe TRBD2 (6 bases). Germline V lookup: CDR1 LNHDA, CDR2 SQIVND (reference sequence). The CDR3 consists of 17 residues. The V end lost 0 bases, the J end lost 1 base, and 16 bases lay between the germline ends. CDR3 loop: CASSIESSGLTSYEQYF. CDR3 nucleotides: TGTGCCAGTAGTATAGAATCATCCGGACTAACTTCCTACGAGCAGTACTTC.

This clonotype was counted at least ten times. The chain employs TRBV5-5 and TRBJ2-7, with 9 bases that match TRBD2. The V gene end was trimmed by 5 bases and the J gene end by 4 bases; junction bases not matched to a gene: 7. Germline V CDR1 and CDR2: SGHKS, YYEKEE (reference sequence). The CDR3 is 14 amino acids. The CDR3 here is CASSVSSGVYEQYF. Here the CDR3 DNA reads TGTGCCAGCAGTGTATCTAGCGGGGTATACGAGCAGTACTTC.

This clonotype was counted at least ten times. The chain's CDR3 is CASSPLAGASTDTQYF. The CDR3 DNA reads as TGTGCCAGCAGCCCATTAGCAGGGGCTAGCACAGATACGCAGTATTTT. This chain links TRBV7-9 with TRBJ2-3, with D possibly being TRBD1 (6 bases). Trimming stripped 5 bases from V and 0 bases from J, with 15 bases between. The CDR3 is 16 amino acids. Germline V gene sequence: CDR1 SEHNR, CDR2 FQNEAQ (reference sequence).

The chain recombines TRBV6-5 with TRBJ2-6; perhaps TRBD2 as D (5 bases). This CDR3 is built from 15 residues. V lost 2 bases and J 0 bases, leaving 5 bases between the germline ends. Germline CDR1 reads MNHEY; CDR2 reads SVGAGI. The CDR3 region is CASSYEGSGANVLTF. DNA for the CDR3: TGTGCCAGCAGTTACGAGGGCTCTGGGGCCAACGTCCTGACTTTC.

As to this clonotype: This may arise from a read error, as a much more abundant clone is one base away. Because the CDR3 is missing its conserved closing phenylalanine or tryptophan, this is likely a read error. The chain uses TRBV12-3 or TRBV12-4 and TRBJ2-1; D tentatively reads TRBD1 or TRBD2 (5 bases each). The CDR3 extends over 14 amino acids. Trimming removed 6 bases from V and 7 bases from J, with 16 bases in between. The DNA for the CDR3 is TGTGCCAGCAGGTTTGGCACCGAGGGGAATGAGCAGTTCTTA. It translates to CASRFGTEGNEQFL.

Ten or more counts support this clonotype. The chain recombines TRBV12-3 or TRBV12-4 with TRBJ2-3, with a tentative D call TRBD2 (6 bases). This CDR3 contains 15 residues. Between the trimmed V and J ends, which lost 2 bases and 2 bases, there was a span of 11 bases. The CDR3 nucleotides are TGTGCCAGCAGTTTAAGGGCTAGCGCCACAGATACGCAGTATTTT. This sequence encodes CASSLRASATDTQYF.

Ten or more counts support this clonotype. The rearrangement joins TRBV5-1 to TRBJ1-1; D is ambiguous. Trimming took off 0 bases at V and 8 bases at J, with 11 bases between the two ends. The CDR3 spans 13 residues. CDR1 is SGHRS and CDR2 is YFSETQ in the germline V gene. The CDR3 DNA sequence: TGCGCCAGCAGCTTGGAAGGTTTCTTCGAAGCTTTCTTT. Protein: CASSLEGFFEAFF.

About this clonotype itself: A much larger clone lies one base from this, so it may be a read error. The chain joins TRBV2 to TRBJ2-7; no clear D gene. The germline V gene has CDR1 SNHLY and CDR2 FYNNEI. The CDR3 has 13 residues. V was trimmed by 10 bases and J by 4 bases, leaving 17 bases between them. The chain's CDR3 is CANFMTGPYEQYF. The CDR3 nucleotides are TGTGCCAACTTCATGACTGGCCCTTACGAGCAGTACTTC.

This clonotype appeared many times. The genes are TRBV7-9 and TRBJ2-7, with 10 bases aligning to TRBD2. Germline V gene data show CDR1 as SEHNR and CDR2 as FQNEAQ (reference sequence). This CDR3 is built from 17 residues. V trimming: 5 bases; J trimming: 3 bases; junction bases outside the gene matches: 13. CDR3 protein: CASSHDIAGGSGYEQYF. In DNA, the CDR3 is TGTGCCAGCAGCCACGACATAGCGGGAGGTTCGGGCTACGAGCAGTACTTC.

This clonotype was observed at least ten times. This chain links TRBV4-2 with TRBJ2-7, with D tentatively TRBD2 (5 bases). Trimming stripped 1 base from V and 5 bases from J, with 6 bases between. Germline V gene lookup returns CDR1 LGHNA and CDR2 YNFKEQ. The CDR3 is 12 residues long. This chain's CDR3 is CASSQGGHEQYF. In DNA, the CDR3 is TGTGCCAGCAGCCAAGGAGGGCACGAGCAGTACTTC.

The chain recombines TRBV7-2 with TRBJ1-5; the D gene is possibly TRBD1 (6 bases). The CDR3 is 15 amino acids. Germline assignment: CDR1 SGHTA and CDR2 FQGNSA. The V and J ends lost 4 bases and 3 bases respectively, with 13 bases between them. CDR3 amino acids: CASSSPGQPNQPQHF. The CDR3 DNA reads TGTGCCAGCAGCTCGCCGGGACAACCCAATCAGCCCCAGCATTTT.

As regards this clonotype: A much more abundant neighbour one base away suggests this may be a read error. The V and J genes are TRBV5-1 and TRBJ1-4, with 7 bases fitting TRBD1. The length of the CDR3 is 16 residues. Germline CDR1 SGHRS, CDR2 YFSETQ. The CDR3 nucleotides read TGCGCCAGCAGCTTTCGACAGGGCGGGACTAATGAAAAACTGCTTTTT. Protein: CASSFRQGGTNEKLLF.

This clonotype came up many times. This chain joins TRBV5-1 and TRBJ2-1; 11 bases align to TRBD2. V trimming: 5 bases; J trimming: 6 bases; junction bases outside the gene matches: 7. Looked up from germline, CDR1 is SGHRS and CDR2 is YFSETQ. CDR3 length: 15 amino acids. CDR3 in amino acids: CASSYSGRASNEQFF. The CDR3 DNA reads TGCGCCAGCAGTTATAGCGGGAGGGCCTCCAATGAGCAGTTCTTC.

This clonotype was found a few times. The genes are TRBV7-9 and TRBJ2-2; TRBD1 might be the D (5 bases). V lost 8 bases to trimming and J lost 7 bases, with 14 bases between them. The germline gives CDR1 SEHNR, CDR2 FQNEAQ (reference sequence). There are 13 residues in the CDR3. The CDR3 loop is CASPLQVNGELFF. CDR3 nucleotide sequence: TGTGCCAGCCCCTTACAGGTTAACGGGGAGCTGTTTTTT.